This TCR beta chain was obtained from a study of cytomegalovirus exposure and HLA in healthy donors. Study-wide findings and caveats: It was only CMV serostatus that was available as immune exposure information. Previous analysis showed most TCR beta V segments were productive about 90% or about 30% of the time.

The V gene's germline CDR1 is SGHKS and CDR2 YYEKEE (reference sequence). The CDR3 loop spans 15 amino acids. The V end was cut by 2 bases, the J end by 4 bases, with 12 bases between. As to this clone: As yet, its antigen is unknown.

PCR involved 60 Vbeta and 13 Jbeta primers. Only in-frame clones appear in the TCRdb table, and some are missing; sequencing was by immunoSEQ multiplex PCR. Among 200,000 to 250,000 clones, 82% were seen once, and the ten largest hold 5% to 6%. Sequencing was performed on PBMCs. V usage is TRBV5-5 and J usage is TRBJ1-4; perhaps TRBD1 as D (5 bases). The source is a woman between 35 and 50 years old in good health and CMV-seropositive. This chain's CDR3 is CASSFQGGGNEKLFF. CDR3 coding DNA: TGTGCCAGCAGCTTTCAGGGCGGGGGTAATGAAAAACTGTTTTTT.